One TCR beta chain is described in this entry. Trimming cost V 6 bases and J 0 bases, with 8 bases left between them. The CDR3 extends over 13 amino acids. Germline CDR1 is SGHTA and CDR2 is FQGTGA. TCRdb processed the multiplex PCR reads anew with MiXCR; each CDR3 protein has one entry. The data contain approximately 180,000 distinct CDR3 sequences, around a third of them singletons. Axillary draining lymph nodes of breast cancer patients supplied the node samples. This record comes from a study of breast tumors, draining lymph nodes, adjacent tissues. The chain links TRBV7-3 to TRBJ1-1, with a weak D call TRBD1 (5 bases). The TCR sequence derives from a female donor with breast cancer. Some clones in this sample may be carry-over from other donors' samples. The sequenced sample consisted of axillary lymph node tissue. The CDR3 coding sequence is TGTGCCAGCAGTGACAGCATGAACACTGAAGCTTTCTTT. This translates into CASSDSMNTEAFF. Full variable domain (missing parts from reference TRBV7-3 and TRBJ1-1): GAGVSQTPSNKVTEKGKYVELRCDPISGHTALYWYRQSLGQGPEFLIYFQGTGAADDSGLPNDRFFAVRPEGSVSTLKIQRTERGDSAVYLCASSDSMNTEAFFGQGTRLTVV.